This T cell receptor (beta chain) was obtained from a study of siplizumab effects on memory and regulatory T cells. Clones were read by immunoSEQ multiplex PCR, and TCRdb kept only the in-frame ones, dropping some. The sample lists 3,000 or so clones, 55% occurring once. This clone was picked up a small number of times. What it recognizes is unknown. Mixed lymphocyte reaction cells underwent more than 5 days of coculture at 37°C. Trimming pared 3 bases from V and 7 bases from J, leaving 4 bases between. The CDR3 contains 12 residues. Germline V lookup: CDR1 SNHLY, CDR2 FYNNEI. The specimen sequenced was CFSE-low (dividing) CD8+ T cells sorted from an allogeneic mixed lymphocyte reaction. V gene TRBV2 combines with J gene TRBJ1-6; D is undetermined. This TCR was recovered from a human donor in good health; the cells came from an allogeneic mixed lymphocyte reaction. Some clones in this sample may be carry-over from other donors' samples. This CDR3 reads CASSDRNSPLHF. The CDR3 DNA sequence: TGTGCCAGCAGTGACAGGAATTCACCCCTCCACTTT.